This is a list of T cell receptor beta chains from one sample in a study of blood T cell repertoires in COVID-19. Profiled with immunoSEQ multiplex PCR; TCRdb holds only in-frame clones, not every one. The profile shows 200,000 to 250,000 clones, 80% to 85% of them singletons. Sequencing was done on a sample of peripheral blood. These receptors were collected from a woman older than 75 with COVID-19, enrolled during active disease. Each CDR3 is given with its conserved first and last residue. A D gene is named only where the DNA matches it firmly. Size is omitted from some rows. Given values are once, few, many or a class for expanded clones.

>.|TRBV4-1|.|TRBJ1-3
CASSPLSHRSGNTIYF
TGCGCCAGCAGCCCGCTAAGTCATCGCTCTGGAAACACCATATATTTT
>.|TRBV18|TRBD1|TRBJ2-5
CASSSRLTGDVRETQYF
TGTGCCAGCTCGTCCCGCTTGACAGGGGACGTAAGAGAGACCCAGTACTTC
>.|TRBV19|TRBD1|TRBJ2-2
CASSIFPGQGSGELFF
TGTGCCAGTAGTATATTTCCAGGACAGGGGTCCGGGGAGCTGTTTTTT
>.|TRBV5-4|TRBD1|TRBJ1-3
CASSLAGTGALSGNTIYF
TGTGCCAGCAGCTTGGCCGGGACAGGTGCCCTCTCTGGAAACACCATATATTTT
>.|TRBV7-2|.|TRBJ2-7
CASSLGTLGAAQYEQYF
TGTGCCAGCAGCTTAGGTACTCTGGGGGCAGCACAGTACGAGCAGTACTTC
>.|TRBV5-1|.|TRBJ2-3
CASSLATGTDTQYF
TGCGCCAGCAGCTTGGCTACAGGGACAGATACGCAGTATTTT
>.|TRBV12-3/TRBV12-4|.|TRBJ2-3
CASSSSTNTQYF
TGTGCCAGCAGTTCTTCTACTAACACGCAGTATTTT
>.|TRBV7-9|TRBD1|TRBJ1-6
CASSDRGHNSPLHF
TGTGCCAGCAGCGACAGGGGACATAATTCACCCCTCCACTTT
>.|TRBV7-9|TRBD1|TRBJ2-5
CASSPKGTGKETQYF
TGTGCCAGCAGCCCGAAGGGGACAGGCAAAGAGACCCAGTACTTC
>.|TRBV5-5|TRBD1|TRBJ1-5
CASLPGQGTYSNQPQHF
TGTGCCAGCCTCCCGGGACAGGGCACCTATAGCAATCAGCCCCAGCATTTT
>.|TRBV29-1|TRBD1|TRBJ1-2
CSISGQGYGYTF
TGCAGCATTAGCGGACAGGGCTATGGCTACACCTTC
>.|TRBV19|TRBD2|TRBJ2-2
CASSMGLAESTGELFF
TGTGCCAGTAGTATGGGACTAGCGGAGAGCACCGGGGAGCTGTTTTTT
>.|TRBV20-1|.|TRBJ2-3
CSPRTDTQYF
TGCAGCCCCAGAACAGATACGCAGTATTTT
>few|TRBV3-1/TRBV3-2|TRBD2|TRBJ2-5
CASSHNSGGPKYF
TGTGCCAGCAGCCACAATAGCGGGGGGCCTAAGTACTTC
>.|TRBV6-5|.|TRBJ1-1
CASSPQGRKAFF
TGTGCCAGCAGTCCACAGGGTCGAAAAGCTTTCTTT
>.|TRBV18|.|TRBJ2-1
CASSPSSGQGNEQFF
TGTGCCAGCTCACCCTCTAGCGGTCAGGGGAATGAGCAGTTCTTC
>.|TRBV3-1/TRBV3-2|.|TRBJ2-7
CASSTSGQTRDEQYF
TGTGCCAGCAGCACCTCGGGCCAAACGAGGGACGAGCAGTACTTC
>.|TRBV11-2|TRBD2|TRBJ2-1
CASRRGGWNEQFF
TGTGCCAGCAGACGGGGGGGCTGGAATGAGCAGTTCTTC
>.|TRBV27|.|TRBJ1-2
CASSTGYGYTF
TGTGCCAGCAGCACAGGCTATGGCTACACCTTC
>.|TRBV15|.|TRBJ1-1
CATQNGLLNTEAFF
TGTGCCACCCAGAACGGACTCCTGAACACTGAAGCTTTCTTT
>.|TRBV5-1|.|TRBJ1-4
CASSLHPEKLFF
TGCGCCAGCAGCTTACACCCTGAAAAACTGTTTTTT
>.|TRBV7-9|TRBD2|TRBJ2-1
CASSALSGRGISYNEQFF
TGTGCCAGCAGCGCCCTCAGCGGGAGGGGAATCTCCTACAATGAGCAGTTCTTC
>once|TRBV3-1/TRBV3-2|TRBD1|TRBJ2-7
CASSPHRGEQYF
TGTGCCAGCAGCCCGCACAGGGGCGAGCAGTACTTC
>few|TRBV28|.|TRBJ2-2
CASRQAGYTGELFF
TGTGCCAGCAGACAAGCAGGGTACACCGGGGAGCTGTTTTTT
>once|TRBV6-2/TRBV6-3|TRBD1|TRBJ1-1
CASSQGAEAFF
TGTGCCAGCAGCCAGGGGGCTGAAGCTTTCTTT
>.|TRBV6-2/TRBV6-3|TRBD2|TRBJ2-3
CASSYSVGLAGGPRDTQYF
TGTGCCAGCAGTTACTCCGTGGGACTAGCGGGAGGGCCAAGGGATACGCAGTATTTT
>once|TRBV11-2|.|TRBJ2-3
CASSFGGWTDTQYF
TGTGCCAGCAGTTTCGGGGGTTGGACAGATACGCAGTATTTT
>once|TRBV9|TRBD2|TRBJ2-1
CASSAERGGYNEQFF
TGTGCCAGCAGCGCAGAGCGGGGGGGATACAATGAGCAGTTCTTC
>.|TRBV28|TRBD2|TRBJ2-7
CASSPFRGGSYEQYF
TGTGCCAGCAGTCCCTTCCGGGGGGGGTCCTACGAGCAGTACTTC
>.|TRBV18|.|TRBJ2-3
CASSPPGPTRDTQYF
TGTGCCAGCTCACCACCGGGCCCCACCCGGGATACGCAGTATTTT
>.|TRBV5-6|.|TRBJ1-1
CASSLVRLARDTEAFF
TGTGCCAGCAGCTTGGTCAGGTTGGCGAGGGACACTGAAGCTTTCTTT
>.|TRBV11-2|.|TRBJ2-5
CASSLGDRSQETQYF
TGTGCCAGCAGCTTAGGTGACAGGTCACAAGAGACCCAGTACTTC
>.|TRBV5-1|.|TRBJ1-2
CASSLASERGYTF
TGCGCCAGCAGCTTGGCCTCCGAGAGGGGCTACACCTTC
>.|TRBV6-1|.|TRBJ1-5
CASSEASVLQPQHF
TGTGCCAGCAGTGAAGCGTCAGTGCTTCAGCCCCAGCATTTT
>.|TRBV7-3|.|TRBJ2-5
CASSLTGGRETQYF
TGTGCCAGCAGCTTAACAGGGGGAAGAGAGACCCAGTACTTC
>.|TRBV2|.|TRBJ2-2
CASVRETTGELFF
TGTGCCAGCGTGAGAGAAACTACCGGGGAGCTGTTTTTT
>.|TRBV6-6|.|TRBJ1-5
CASEAHNQPQHF
TGTGCCAGCGAGGCACATAATCAGCCCCAGCATTTT
>few|TRBV6-5|.|TRBJ2-1
CASSYSTGRANEQFF
TGTGCCAGCAGTTACTCAACAGGGCGCGCCAATGAGCAGTTCTTC
>.|TRBV18|.|TRBJ1-2
CASSPSTGNDYGYTF
TGTGCCAGCTCACCCAGTACAGGGAATGACTATGGCTACACCTTC
>.|TRBV6-1|.|TRBJ2-7
CASSLPAQGWQYF
TGTGCCAGCAGTCTCCCCGCCCAGGGATGGCAGTACTTC
>.|TRBV3-1/TRBV3-2|.|TRBJ2-5
CASSPGAALEETQYF
TGTGCCAGCAGCCCAGGGGCAGCGCTTGAAGAGACCCAGTACTTC
>.|TRBV2|.|TRBJ1-5
CASTGSARSNSNQPQHF
TGTGCCAGCACAGGGTCGGCCAGGAGTAATAGCAATCAGCCCCAGCATTTT
>few|TRBV6-6|TRBD1|TRBJ1-5
CASSPTGLSNQPQHF
TGTGCCAGCAGCCCGACAGGGTTGAGCAATCAGCCCCAGCATTTT
>.|TRBV30|TRBD2|TRBJ2-7
CAWSPSGALRYEQYF
TGTGCCTGGAGCCCTAGCGGGGCCCTTCGGTACGAGCAGTACTTC
>.|TRBV27|.|TRBJ1-2
CASSFYVPGGGVTHGYTF
TGTGCCAGCAGTTTCTATGTCCCCGGGGGAGGAGTCACCCATGGCTACACCTTC
>.|TRBV14|.|TRBJ1-2
CASSQGVASFFGYTF
TGTGCCAGCAGCCAAGGGGTAGCGTCTTTCTTCGGCTACACCTTC
>.|TRBV4-3|.|TRBJ1-2
CASSQDFKQGNYGYTF
TGCGCCAGCAGCCAAGATTTCAAGCAGGGTAACTATGGCTACACCTTC
>.|TRBV24-1|.|TRBJ1-1
CATSDFPPGQNTEAFF
TGTGCCACCAGTGATTTTCCCCCAGGGCAGAACACTGAAGCTTTCTTT
>.|TRBV19|.|TRBJ1-5
CASQDSRRPNQPQHF
TGTGCCAGTCAAGACAGTCGCCGACCCAATCAGCCCCAGCATTTT
>.|TRBV7-2|.|TRBJ1-5
CASSFGTRVNQPQHF
TGTGCCAGCAGTTTCGGGACAAGGGTCAATCAGCCCCAGCATTTT
>.|TRBV6-5|.|TRBJ1-1
CASRGVAGNTEAFF
TGTGCCAGCAGGGGAGTTGCGGGGAACACTGAAGCTTTCTTT
>.|TRBV7-3|TRBD1|TRBJ2-7
CASSPGTGNHEQYF
TGTGCCAGCAGCCCGGGGACAGGGAATCACGAGCAGTACTTC
>.|TRBV18|TRBD1|TRBJ2-2
CASSSRAQGVNTGELFF
TGTGCCAGCTCATCGCGAGCGCAGGGGGTTAACACCGGGGAGCTGTTTTTT
>few|TRBV5-8|.|TRBJ1-1
CASSLANERWLFF
TGTGCCAGCAGCTTGGCCAACGAGAGGTGGCTTTTCTTT
>.|TRBV2|.|TRBJ1-5
CASRMNRASNQPQHF
TGTGCCAGCAGGATGAACAGGGCAAGCAATCAGCCCCAGCATTTT
>.|TRBV15|.|TRBJ1-3
CATEEGSGNTIYF
TGTGCCACTGAGGAGGGCTCTGGAAACACCATATATTTT
>.|TRBV2|TRBD1|TRBJ2-3
CASRAGTGGLTDMQYF
TGTGCCAGCAGGGCCGGGACAGGGGGTCTAACAGATATGCAGTATTTT
>.|TRBV3-1/TRBV3-2|TRBD2|TRBJ2-3
CASSPGLAMYF
TGTGCCAGCAGCCCCGGACTAGCGATGTATTTT